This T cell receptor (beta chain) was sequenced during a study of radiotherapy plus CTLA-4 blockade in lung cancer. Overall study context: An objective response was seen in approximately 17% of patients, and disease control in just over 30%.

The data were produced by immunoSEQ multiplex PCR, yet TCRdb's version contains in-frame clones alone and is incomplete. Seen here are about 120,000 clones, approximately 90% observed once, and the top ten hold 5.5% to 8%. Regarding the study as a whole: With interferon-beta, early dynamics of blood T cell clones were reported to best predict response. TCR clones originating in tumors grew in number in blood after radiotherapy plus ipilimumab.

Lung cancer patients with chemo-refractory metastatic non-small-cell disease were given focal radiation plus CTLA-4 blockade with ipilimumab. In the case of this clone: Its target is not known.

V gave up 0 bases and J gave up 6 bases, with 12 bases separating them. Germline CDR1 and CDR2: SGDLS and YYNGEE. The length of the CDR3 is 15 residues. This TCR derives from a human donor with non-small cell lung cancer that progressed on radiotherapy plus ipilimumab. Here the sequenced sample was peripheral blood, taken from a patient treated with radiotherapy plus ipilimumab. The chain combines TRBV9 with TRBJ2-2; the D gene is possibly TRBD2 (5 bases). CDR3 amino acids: CASSVVASPAGELFF. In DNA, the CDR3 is TGTGCCAGCAGCGTAGTAGCGTCCCCGGCCGGGGAGCTGTTTTTT.